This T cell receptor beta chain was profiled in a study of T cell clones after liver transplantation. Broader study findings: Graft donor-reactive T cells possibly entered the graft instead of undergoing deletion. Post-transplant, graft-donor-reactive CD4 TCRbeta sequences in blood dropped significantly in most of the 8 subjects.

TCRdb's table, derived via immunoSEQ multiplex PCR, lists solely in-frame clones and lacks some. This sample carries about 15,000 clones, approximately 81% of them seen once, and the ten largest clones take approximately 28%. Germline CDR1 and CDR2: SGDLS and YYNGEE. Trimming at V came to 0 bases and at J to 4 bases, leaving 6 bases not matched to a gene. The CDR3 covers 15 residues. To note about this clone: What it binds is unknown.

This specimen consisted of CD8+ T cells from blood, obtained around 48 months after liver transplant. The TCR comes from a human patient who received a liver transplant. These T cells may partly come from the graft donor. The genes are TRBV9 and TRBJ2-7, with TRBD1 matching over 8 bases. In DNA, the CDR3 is TGTGCCAGCAGCGTAGTGGGGACAGGAGATTACGAGCAGTACTTC. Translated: CASSVVGTGDYEQYF.